Shown below are 25 T cell receptor beta chains from a single sample sequenced in a study of blood T cell repertoires in COVID-19. The data were produced by immunoSEQ multiplex PCR, yet TCRdb's version contains in-frame clones alone and is incomplete. Among 230,000 or so clones listed, 80% to 85% were seen once. The sequenced sample was PBMCs or T cells enriched from blood (not recorded which). The receptors derive from a man in his fifties or sixties who had recovered from COVID-19.

The rearrangement joins TRBV6-6 to TRBJ2-5, with D perhaps TRBD1 (6 bases). The germline V and J ends were trimmed by 2 bases and 1 base, with 14 bases remaining between them. The germline V gene encodes CDR1 MNHNY and CDR2 SVGAGI (reference sequence). The CDR3 contains 16 residues. The CDR3 sequence is CASSYLTGLGQETQYF. CDR3 bases: TGTGCCAGCAGTTACCTAACAGGGCTCGGCCAAGAGACCCAGTACTTC.

This chain uses TRBV24-1 with TRBJ2-5, with D possibly TRBD2 on 5 matching bases. CDR1 is KGHDR and CDR2 is SFDVKD in the germline V gene. The CDR3 is made up of 14 amino acids. V was pared by 3 bases and J by 4 bases, with 11 bases between. CDR3 DNA: TGTGCCACCAGTGATATAGCGCTCGTAGAGACCCAGTACTTC. Translating it yields CATSDIALVETQYF.

V gene TRBV11-2 combines with J gene TRBJ2-7; 7 nucleotides line up with TRBD1. The CDR3 has 15 amino acids. Looked up from germline, CDR1 is SGHAT and CDR2 is FQNNGV. Trimming cost V 4 bases and J 9 bases; bases outside gene matches: 15. CDR3: CASSSQPGQQEVQYF. The CDR3 coding sequence is TGTGCCAGCAGCTCCCAACCGGGACAGCAGGAGGTGCAGTACTTC.

The chain couples TRBV6-6 to TRBJ1-1; TRBD1 agrees at 8 bases. Trimming cost V 5 bases and J 2 bases; bases outside gene matches: 4. Germline V CDR1 and CDR2: MNHNY, SVGAGI (reference sequence). There are 14 residues in the CDR3. CDR3 coding DNA: TGTGCCAGCAGTCCGGACAGGGTTAACACTGAAGCTTTCTTT. Translated: CASSPDRVNTEAFF.

This clone was recorded only once. The chain recombines TRBV5-1 with TRBJ2-7; 7 nucleotides match TRBD1. The CDR3 consists of 15 residues. CDR1 and CDR2 (germline): SGHRS, YFSETQ. With V trimmed by 0 bases and J by 0 bases, 3 bases remained unmatched. The CDR3 region has the DNA TGCGCCAGCAGCTTGGTAGGGGACAGCTCCTACGAGCAGTACTTC. Amino acid sequence: CASSLVGDSSYEQYF.

J is TRBJ1-1 and V is TRBV10-1; no firm D call. The CDR3 has 13 residues. Germline V CDR1 and CDR2: WNHNN, SYGVQD (reference sequence). Trimming left V 4 bases short and J 7 bases short, with 13 bases between. This chain's CDR3 is CASSVALRGEAFF. The CDR3 DNA reads as TGCGCCAGCAGTGTCGCTCTCCGGGGTGAAGCTTTCTTT.

This chain links TRBV6-2 or TRBV6-3 with TRBJ2-1, with TRBD2 as a possible D gene (7 bases). V was pared by 6 bases and J by 8 bases, with 20 bases between. CDR1 and CDR2 (germline): MNHEY, SVGEGT. The CDR3 length is 15 residues. This CDR3 reads CASSFGGGPSDEQFF. CDR3 sequence (DNA): TGTGCCAGCAGCTTTGGGGGGGGGCCCTCGGATGAGCAGTTCTTC.

This chain links TRBV11-2 with TRBJ2-1; no reliable D call. V lost 3 bases and J lost 1, with 7 bases in between. The CDR3 has 14 amino acids. Germline CDR1 reads SGHAT; CDR2 reads FQNNGV. CDR3 sequence (DNA): TGTGCCAGCAGCTTGGAGTTTTCCTACAATGAGCAGTTCTTC. This codes for CASSLEFSYNEQFF.

This chain connects TRBV18 to TRBJ1-1; D unclear. V shed 1 base and J shed 3 bases, with 6 bases lying between them. CDR1 and CDR2 (germline): KGHSH, LQKENI. CDR3 length: 13 amino acids. This CDR3 is CASSPLRDTEAFF. The DNA for the CDR3 is TGTGCCAGCTCACCACTGCGGGACACTGAAGCTTTCTTT.

The chain uses TRBV19 and TRBJ1-2; the match to TRBD1 covers 8 bases. The V gene's germline CDR1 is LNHDA and CDR2 SQIVND (reference sequence). V dropped 10 bases and J dropped 7; count of bases not matched to a gene: 17. This CDR3 comprises 15 residues. The CDR3 loop reads CATRGVARGLGGYTF. Written as DNA, the CDR3 is TGTGCCACCAGAGGGGTGGCCAGGGGGCTTGGTGGCTACACCTTC.

The chain combines TRBV5-1 with TRBJ2-7; 13 bases agree with TRBD2. Germline V lookup: CDR1 SGHRS, CDR2 YFSETQ. CDR3 length: 16 amino acids. V shed 2 bases and J 2 bases; nucleotides not matched to a gene: 4. CDR3 sequence reads: CASSLGLAGVTYEQYF. CDR3 nucleotides: TGCGCCAGCAGCTTAGGACTAGCGGGAGTCACCTACGAGCAGTACTTC. The variable domain in full, completed from reference TRBV5-1 and TRBJ2-7, reads KAGVTQTPRYLIKTRGQQVTLSCSPISGHRSVSWYQQTPGQGLQFLFEYFSETQRNKGNFPGRFSGRQFSNSRSEMNVSTLELGDSALYLCASSLGLAGVTYEQYFGPGTRLTVT.

This chain connects TRBV5-4 to TRBJ1-1; possible D gene TRBD1, 6 bases. The V and J ends lost 5 bases and 3 bases respectively, with 14 bases between them. CDR1 and CDR2 (germline): SGHNT, YYREEE (reference sequence). The CDR3 covers 14 residues. CDR3 in DNA: TGTGCCAGCAGTCTTACAGGGAAGGACACTGAAGCTTTCTTT. Translation: CASSLTGKDTEAFF.

This clone was detected only once. The J gene is TRBJ2-7, the V gene TRBV11-3; D might be TRBD2 (5 bases). The CDR3 covers 13 residues. Looked up from germline, CDR1 is SGHNT and CDR2 is YENEEA. Trimming took 5 bases from V and 1 from J, leaving 9 bases between them. The CDR3 spells CASSPEGSYEQYF. The DNA for the CDR3 is TGTGCCAGCAGCCCCGAGGGATCCTACGAGCAGTACTTC.

V usage is TRBV19 and J usage is TRBJ1-2, with D perhaps matching TRBD1 (5 bases). Germline V gene sequence: CDR1 LNHDA, CDR2 SQIVND (reference sequence). The CDR3 totals 16 residues. Trimming pared 5 bases from V and 4 bases from J, leaving 20 bases between. The CDR3 DNA reads as TGTGCCAGTAGTTCCGGACATGCCCGGGGAGGCTATGGCTACACCTTC. Translation: CASSSGHARGGYGYTF. Drawing the rest from reference TRBV19 and TRBJ1-2, the complete variable domain is DGGITQSPKYLFRKEGQNVTLSCEQNLNHDAMYWYRQDPGQGLRLIYYSQIVNDFQKGDIAEGYSVSREKKESFPLTVTSAQKNPTAFYLCASSSGHARGGYGYTFGSGTRLTVV.

The rearrangement uses TRBV6-4 and TRBJ1-6, with 10 bases lining up with TRBD1. After removal of 6 bases from V and 7 bases from J, the junction contained 6 bases not matched to a gene. Germline V gives CDR1 MRHNA, CDR2 SNTAGT. CDR3 length: 15 residues. The DNA of the CDR3 is TGTGCCAGCAGCCGGGACAGGGGAGTGAATTCACCCCTCCACTTT. This encodes CASSRDRGVNSPLHF.

This chain uses TRBV4-2 with TRBJ2-7; D gene ambiguous. Trimming stripped 4 bases from V and 0 bases from J, with 13 bases between. Germline V gene lookup returns CDR1 LGHNA and CDR2 YNFKEQ. The length of the CDR3 is 15 residues. CDR3 sequence (DNA): TGTGCCAGCAGCCCAAGTATGGCTAGCTCCTACGAGCAGTACTTC. Translation: CASSPSMASSYEQYF.

The chain couples TRBV28 to TRBJ2-4; TRBD1 matches at 8 bases. CDR3 length: 16 amino acids. Germline values: CDR1 MDHEN, CDR2 SYDVKM. V trimming: 5 bases; J trimming: 4 bases; junction bases outside the gene matches: 10. The CDR3 DNA reads TGTGCCAGCAGTGCCCCCACAGGGGGGCAAAAAAACATTCAGTACTTC. It specifies CASSAPTGGQKNIQYF.

The chain recombines TRBV5-1 with TRBJ2-5, with 8 bases matching TRBD2. The CDR3 consists of 14 residues. Germline-derived CDR1 and CDR2 are SGHRS and YFSETQ. V gave up 2 bases and J gave up 1 base; unmatched junction bases: 1. CDR3 protein: CASSLAGAQETQYF. CDR3 sequence (DNA): TGCGCCAGCAGCTTAGCGGGGGCCCAAGAGACCCAGTACTTC.

The chain links TRBV10-3 to TRBJ1-2; no clear D. The V gene lost 4 bases and the J gene lost 6 bases, with 15 bases spanning the gap. Germline CDR1 and CDR2: ENHRY and SYGVKD. The CDR3 consists of 14 residues. The CDR3 sequence: CAISGTRDIDGYTF. The CDR3 region has the DNA TGTGCCATCAGTGGGACTCGGGATATAGATGGCTACACCTTC.

The chain carries TRBV5-4 and TRBJ2-5; 9 bases are shared with TRBD2. Per the germline V gene, CDR1 is SGHNT and CDR2 is YYREEE (reference sequence). This CDR3 spans 15 amino acids. The trim removed 4 bases at V and 4 bases at J, leaving 8 bases unmatched. In DNA, the CDR3 is TGTGCCAGCAGCACCCCTCTTAGCGGGGGAGAGACCCAGTACTTC. This codes for CASSTPLSGGETQYF.

Only a few counts were recorded for this clone. The rearrangement uses TRBV2 and TRBJ1-2; no clear D. The CDR3 consists of 14 residues. The germline gives CDR1 SNHLY, CDR2 FYNNEI. The germline V and J ends were trimmed by 2 bases and 4 bases, with 11 bases remaining between them. CDR3 nucleotides: TGTGCCAGCAGTGAACTCACCCAGGCCTATGGCTACACCTTC. It encodes CASSELTQAYGYTF.

CDR3 loop: CASSPNRANTGELFF. CDR3 DNA: TGTGCCAGCAGCCCCAACAGGGCGAACACCGGGGAGCTGTTTTTT. The genes are TRBV7-3 and TRBJ2-2; TRBD1 is a possible D gene (6 bases). The CDR3 is made up of 15 amino acids. The germline gives CDR1 SGHTA, CDR2 FQGTGA. Trimming left V 5 bases short and J 0 bases short, with 10 bases between.

This clone was recorded only once. This sequence joins TRBV10-2 and TRBJ2-2, with 9 positions matching TRBD1. Germline CDR1 is WSHSY and CDR2 is SAAADI. This CDR3 has 13 amino acids. The V segment lost 7 bases and the J segment 4 bases; nucleotides outside the gene matches: 1. CDR3 in DNA: TGCGCCAGCATGGGACAGGGCACCGGGGAGCTGTTTTTT. It is translated as CASMGQGTGELFF.

The CDR3 DNA reads as TGTGCCAGCGGGCGAGGGACTAGCGGGAGGGGTAAGAATGAGCAGTTCTTC. It is translated as CASGRGTSGRGKNEQFF. The chain is built from TRBV27 and TRBJ2-1, with 16 bases that match TRBD2. This CDR3 spans 17 amino acids. CDR1 is MNHEY, CDR2 SMNVEV, per germline (reference sequence). Trimming removed 8 bases from V and 7 bases from J; junction bases left unmatched: 11.

The chain has TRBV2 and TRBJ1-3; D gene uncertain. The V end was cut by 5 bases, the J end by 0 bases, with 8 bases between. CDR1 and CDR2 (germline): SNHLY, FYNNEI. The CDR3 loop spans 14 amino acids. The CDR3 DNA reads as TGTGCCAGCAGTTCCAGGTTCTCTGGAAACACCATATATTTT. Its protein product is CASSSRFSGNTIYF.